The clone carrying this T cell receptor beta chain appeared a single time. This sample was included in a study of glioma-infiltrating T cells. At the level of the study: Glioma patients had dexamethasone for six or fewer days before surgery.

Amplification of TCR alpha and beta CDR3 regions from RNA used iRepertoire nested multiplex PCR. TCRdb re-called the multiplex PCR reads through MiXCR, storing one row per CDR3 protein. This table has more than 300,000 distinct CDR3 sequences, roughly two fifths appearing once. CDR3 length: 14 amino acids. Germline V gene sequence: CDR1 MGHRA, CDR2 YSYEKL. Trimming cost V 4 bases and J 0 bases, with 10 bases left between them. The receptor's source is a human donor with low-grade glioma or glioblastoma, undergoing nonglioma brain surgery, or in good health (not recorded which). Material for sequencing was glioma tissue, nonneoplastic brain tissue, or PBMCs (not recorded which). The chain links TRBV4-1 to TRBJ2-7; D not resolved. CDR3 region: CASSPKVYSYEQYF. As DNA, the CDR3 is TGCGCCAGCAGCCCGAAGGTATACTCCTACGAGCAGTACTTC.